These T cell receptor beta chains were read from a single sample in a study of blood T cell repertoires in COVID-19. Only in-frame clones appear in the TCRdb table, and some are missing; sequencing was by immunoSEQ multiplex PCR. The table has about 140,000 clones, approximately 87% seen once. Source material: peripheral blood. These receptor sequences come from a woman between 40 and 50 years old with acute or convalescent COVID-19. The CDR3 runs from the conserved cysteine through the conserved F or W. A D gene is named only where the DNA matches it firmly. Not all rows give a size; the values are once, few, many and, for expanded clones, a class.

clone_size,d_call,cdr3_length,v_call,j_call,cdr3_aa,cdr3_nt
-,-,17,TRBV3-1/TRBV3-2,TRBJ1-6,CASSQDPRSSYNSPLHF,TGTGCCAGCAGCCAAGATCCGAGGAGCTCCTATAATTCACCCCTCCACTTT
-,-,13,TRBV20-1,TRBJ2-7,CSASTRASYEQYF,TGCAGTGCTAGTACCAGGGCCTCCTACGAGCAGTACTTC
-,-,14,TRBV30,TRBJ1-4,CAWRWGGTNEKLFF,TGTGCCTGGAGGTGGGGGGGAACTAATGAAAAACTGTTTTTT
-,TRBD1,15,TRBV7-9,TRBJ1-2,CASSLEGQGNYGYTF,TGTGCCAGCAGCTTAGAGGGACAGGGCAACTATGGCTACACCTTC
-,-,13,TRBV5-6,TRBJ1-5,CASSPRGVGPQHF,TGTGCCAGCAGCCCAAGGGGCGTTGGGCCCCAGCATTTT
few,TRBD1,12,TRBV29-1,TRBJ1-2,CSVETGEYGYTF,TGCAGCGTTGAGACAGGGGAGTATGGCTACACCTTC
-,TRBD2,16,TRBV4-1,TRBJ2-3,CASTAGGPGRTDTQYF,TGCGCCAGCACTGCGGGGGGGCCGGGTCGCACAGATACGCAGTATTTT
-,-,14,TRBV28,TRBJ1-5,CASRTSGERQPQHF,TGTGCCAGCCGAACTTCAGGGGAACGACAGCCCCAGCATTTT
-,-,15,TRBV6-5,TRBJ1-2,CASSYSLGDTNGYTF,TGTGCCAGCAGTTACTCCCTGGGGGACACAAATGGCTACACCTTC
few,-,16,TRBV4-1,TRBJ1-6,CASSQGQAERNSPLHF,TGCGCCAGCAGCCAAGGACAGGCTGAAAGAAATTCACCCCTCCACTTT
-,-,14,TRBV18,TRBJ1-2,CASSPPGRGDGYTF,TGTGCCAGCTCACCACCTGGCAGGGGCGATGGCTACACCTTC
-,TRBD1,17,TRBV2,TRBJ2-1,CASSDPQTGQGAGEQFF,TGTGCCAGCAGTGACCCCCAGACGGGACAGGGGGCCGGTGAGCAGTTCTTC
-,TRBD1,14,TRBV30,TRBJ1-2,CAWSGGQVVEGYTF,TGTGCCTGGAGTGGTGGACAGGTGGTGGAGGGCTACACCTTC
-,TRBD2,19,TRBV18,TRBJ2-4,CASSPTGLAGAMAKNIQYF,TGTGCCAGCTCACCGACGGGACTAGCGGGAGCGATGGCCAAAAACATTCAGTACTTC
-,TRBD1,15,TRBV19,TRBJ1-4,CASSDGTGTNEKLFF,TGTGCCAGTAGTGATGGGACAGGGACTAATGAAAAACTGTTTTTT
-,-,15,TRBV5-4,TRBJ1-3,CASSLVGGLGNTIYF,TGTGCCAGCAGCTTGGTGGGGGGGCTTGGCAACACCATATATTTT
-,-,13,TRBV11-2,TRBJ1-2,CASSLGAGYGYTF,TGTGCCAGCAGCTTAGGAGCCGGTTATGGCTACACCTTC
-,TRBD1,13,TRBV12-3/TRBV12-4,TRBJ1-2,CASTSGTGFGYTF,TGTGCCAGCACATCCGGGACAGGGTTTGGCTACACCTTC
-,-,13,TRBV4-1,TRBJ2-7,CASSHRQTYEQYF,TGCGCCAGCAGCCATCGACAGACCTACGAGCAGTACTTC
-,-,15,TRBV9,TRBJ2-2,CASRLGGQGTGELFF,TGTGCCAGCCGGTTGGGGGGGCAAGGCACCGGGGAGCTGTTTTTT
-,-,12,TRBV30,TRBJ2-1,CAWSKDFDEQFF,TGTGCCTGGAGTAAGGACTTCGATGAGCAGTTCTTC
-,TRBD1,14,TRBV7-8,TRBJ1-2,CASSLVRDRGGYTF,TGTGCCAGCAGCTTAGTTCGGGACAGGGGTGGCTACACCTTC
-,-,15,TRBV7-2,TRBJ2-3,CASSLVGRDLATQYF,TGTGCCAGCAGCTTAGTAGGGCGGGATTTGGCTACGCAGTATTTT
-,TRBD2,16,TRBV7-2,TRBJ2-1,CASSLASGTSAQEQFF,TGTGCCAGCAGCTTAGCCTCCGGGACTAGCGCGCAAGAGCAGTTCTTC
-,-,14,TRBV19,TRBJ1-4,CASSLQGRNEKLFF,TGTGCCAGTAGTCTACAGGGTCGGAATGAAAAACTGTTTTTT
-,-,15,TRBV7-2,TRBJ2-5,CASSLAAGQGETQYF,TGTGCCAGCAGCTTAGCGGCCGGGCAGGGCGAGACCCAGTACTTC
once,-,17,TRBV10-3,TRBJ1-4,CAISESEAGALGEKLFF,TGTGCCATCAGTGAGTCGGAGGCAGGGGCTCTCGGTGAAAAACTGTTTTTT
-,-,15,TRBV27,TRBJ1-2,CATGTPGPLFYGYTF,TGTGCCACTGGGACACCCGGGCCTTTATTCTATGGCTACACCTTC
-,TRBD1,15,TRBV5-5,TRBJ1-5,CASSQGTGSNQPQHF,TGTGCCAGCAGCCAAGGGACAGGAAGCAATCAGCCCCAGCATTTT
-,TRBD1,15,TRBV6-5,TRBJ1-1,CASDTGGGVNTEAFF,TGTGCCAGCGATACAGGGGGCGGGGTGAACACTGAAGCTTTCTTT
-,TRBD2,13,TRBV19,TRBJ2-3,CASSTAGGGKQYF,TGTGCCAGTAGTACCGCCGGGGGGGGGAAGCAGTATTTT
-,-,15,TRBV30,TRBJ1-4,CAWSRLDRLVEKLFF,TGTGCCTGGAGTCGCCTCGACAGGCTCGTGGAAAAACTGTTTTTT
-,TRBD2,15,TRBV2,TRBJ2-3,CASSALAGATDTQYF,TGTGCCAGCAGTGCGCTAGCGGGAGCAACAGATACGCAGTATTTT
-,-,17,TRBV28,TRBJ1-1,CASTFGEPGAMNTEAFF,TGTGCCAGCACCTTCGGGGAACCCGGCGCCATGAACACTGAAGCTTTCTTT
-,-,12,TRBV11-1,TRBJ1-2,CASSFSNYGYTF,TGTGCCAGCAGCTTTTCAAACTATGGCTACACCTTC
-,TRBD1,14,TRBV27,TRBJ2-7,CASSFLPQGRTEYF,TGTGCCAGCAGTTTTTTGCCACAGGGGAGAACGGAGTACTTC
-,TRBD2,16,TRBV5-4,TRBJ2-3,CASSPLAGGATDTQYF,TGTGCCAGCAGCCCTCTAGCGGGGGGGGCGACAGATACGCAGTATTTT
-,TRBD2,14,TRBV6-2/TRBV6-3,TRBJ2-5,CASSYSGGSETQYF,TGTGCCAGCAGTTACAGCGGGGGGAGCGAGACCCAGTACTTC
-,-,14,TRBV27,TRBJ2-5,CASSLSRGRETQYF,TGTGCCAGCAGTTTATCTCGGGGGAGAGAGACCCAGTACTTC
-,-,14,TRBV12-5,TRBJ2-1,CASSSPPGNNEQFF,TGTGCTAGTTCTTCGCCACCGGGTAACAATGAGCAGTTCTTC
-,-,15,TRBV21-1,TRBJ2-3,CASSWSGTSTDTQYF,TGTGCCAGCAGCTGGAGCGGGACTAGCACAGATACGCAGTATTTT
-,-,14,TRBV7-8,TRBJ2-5,CASSLMRWEETQYF,TGTGCCAGCAGCTTAATGCGGTGGGAGGAGACCCAGTACTTC
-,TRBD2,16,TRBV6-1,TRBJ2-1,CASSDWTSGREDEQFF,TGTGCCAGCAGTGACTGGACTAGCGGGAGGGAAGATGAGCAGTTCTTC